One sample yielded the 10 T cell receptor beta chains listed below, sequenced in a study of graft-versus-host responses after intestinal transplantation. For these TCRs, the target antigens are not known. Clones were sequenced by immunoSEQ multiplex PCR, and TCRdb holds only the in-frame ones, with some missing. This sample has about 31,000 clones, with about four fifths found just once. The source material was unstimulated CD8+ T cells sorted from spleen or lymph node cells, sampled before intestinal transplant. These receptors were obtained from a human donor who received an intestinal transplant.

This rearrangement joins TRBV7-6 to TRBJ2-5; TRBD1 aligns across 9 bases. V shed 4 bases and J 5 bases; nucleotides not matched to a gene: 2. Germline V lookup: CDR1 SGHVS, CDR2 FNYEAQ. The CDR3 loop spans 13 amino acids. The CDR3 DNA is TGTGCCAGCAGCTATGGACAGGGGGAGACCCAGTACTTC. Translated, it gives CASSYGQGETQYF.

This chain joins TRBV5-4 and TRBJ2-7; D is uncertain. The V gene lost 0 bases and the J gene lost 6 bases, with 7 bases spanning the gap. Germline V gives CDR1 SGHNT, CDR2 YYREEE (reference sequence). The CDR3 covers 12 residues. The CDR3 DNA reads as TGTGCCAGCAGCTTGGTGGTCGGCGAGCAGTACTTC. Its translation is CASSLVVGEQYF.

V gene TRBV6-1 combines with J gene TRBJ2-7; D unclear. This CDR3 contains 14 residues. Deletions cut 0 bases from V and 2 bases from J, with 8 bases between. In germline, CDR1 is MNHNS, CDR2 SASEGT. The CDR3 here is CASSEAVSPYEQYF. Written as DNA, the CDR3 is TGTGCCAGCAGTGAAGCGGTCAGTCCCTACGAGCAGTACTTC.

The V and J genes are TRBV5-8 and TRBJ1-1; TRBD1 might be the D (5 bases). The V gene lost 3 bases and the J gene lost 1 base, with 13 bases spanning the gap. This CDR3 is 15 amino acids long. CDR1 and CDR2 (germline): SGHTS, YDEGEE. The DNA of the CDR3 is TGTGCCAGCAGCTGGAGTGGGGGGGGGAACACTGAAGCTTTCTTT. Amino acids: CASSWSGGGNTEAFF.

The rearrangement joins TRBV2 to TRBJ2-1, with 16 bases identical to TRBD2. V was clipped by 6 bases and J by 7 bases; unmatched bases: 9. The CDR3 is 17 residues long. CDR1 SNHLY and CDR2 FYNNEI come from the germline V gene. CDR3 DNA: TGTGCCAGCAGGGCCCCGGGACTAGCGGGAGGGAGAAATGAGCAGTTCTTC. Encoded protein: CASRAPGLAGGRNEQFF.

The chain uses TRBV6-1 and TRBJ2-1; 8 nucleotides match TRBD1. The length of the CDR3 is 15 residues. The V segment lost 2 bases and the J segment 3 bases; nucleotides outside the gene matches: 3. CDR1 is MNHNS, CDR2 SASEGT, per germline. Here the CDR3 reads CASSEWTGIYNEQFF. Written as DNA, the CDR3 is TGTGCCAGCAGTGAATGGACAGGGATCTACAATGAGCAGTTCTTC.

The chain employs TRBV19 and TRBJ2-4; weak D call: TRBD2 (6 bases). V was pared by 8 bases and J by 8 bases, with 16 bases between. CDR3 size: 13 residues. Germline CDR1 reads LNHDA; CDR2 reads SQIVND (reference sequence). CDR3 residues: CASPAGRRDIQYF. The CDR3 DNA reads TGTGCCAGTCCTGCGGGGAGGCGGGACATTCAGTACTTC.

Here the CDR3 reads CASSFNMDRGTEAFF. The CDR3 nucleotides read TGTGCCAGCAGTTTCAATATGGACAGGGGAACTGAAGCTTTCTTT. The V gene is TRBV6-5, the J gene TRBJ1-1; 9 bases align to TRBD1. V shed 4 bases and J 5 bases; nucleotides not matched to a gene: 8. The CDR3 spans 15 residues. CDR1 MNHEY and CDR2 SVGAGI come from the germline V gene.

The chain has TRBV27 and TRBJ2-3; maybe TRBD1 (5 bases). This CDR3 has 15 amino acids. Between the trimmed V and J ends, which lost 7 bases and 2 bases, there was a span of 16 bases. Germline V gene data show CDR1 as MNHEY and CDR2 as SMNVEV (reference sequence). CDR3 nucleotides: TGTGCCAGCACCCTAAGTTGGGGCCACACAGATACGCAGTATTTT. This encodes CASTLSWGHTDTQYF.

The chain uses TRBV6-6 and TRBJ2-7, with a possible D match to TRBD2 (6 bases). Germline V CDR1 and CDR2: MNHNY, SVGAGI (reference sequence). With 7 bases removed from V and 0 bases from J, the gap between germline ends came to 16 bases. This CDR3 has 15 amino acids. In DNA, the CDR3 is TGTGCCAGCACAAAAAAATGGGAGGCCTCCTACGAGCAGTACTTC. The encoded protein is CASTKKWEASYEQYF.